What follows are 9 T cell receptor beta chains derived from one specimen sequenced in a study of T cell responses to AZD1222 COVID-19 vaccine. Clones were sequenced by immunoSEQ multiplex PCR, and TCRdb holds only the in-frame ones, with some missing. The sample contains about 150,000 clones, 90% of which appear only once. Sequenced here: peripheral blood, sampled on day 0 of AZD1222 vaccination. These receptors were taken from an adult in good health.

This clone was seen once. CDR3 protein: CASSYNAGSGYTF. The CDR3 DNA follows: TGTGCCAGCAGTTATAACGCAGGGTCTGGCTACACCTTC. This chain joins TRBV12-3 or TRBV12-4 and TRBJ1-2, with D possibly TRBD1 on 5 matching bases. The germline V and J ends were trimmed by 4 bases and 7 bases, with 13 bases remaining between them. This CDR3 spans 13 amino acids.

This chain joins TRBV6-4 and TRBJ2-7; TRBD2 agrees at 9 bases. Germline V gene sequence: CDR1 MRHNA, CDR2 SNTAGT. With 5 bases clipped from V and 3 bases from J, the junction kept 8 bases outside the gene matches. The CDR3 contains 15 residues. CDR3 coding DNA: TGTGCCAGCAGTAGGCGGGCGGGAGGGGACTACGAGCAGTACTTC. Translated: CASSRRAGGDYEQYF.

The chain joins TRBV6-5 to TRBJ1-1; D is ambiguous. The germline V and J ends were trimmed by 2 bases and 0 bases, with 4 bases remaining between them. Germline-derived CDR1 and CDR2 are MNHEY and SVGAGI. CDR3 size: 13 residues. The CDR3 nucleotides are TGTGCCAGCAGTTACGGGATGAACACTGAAGCTTTCTTT. It yields the protein CASSYGMNTEAFF.

The chain is built from TRBV3-1 (or the pseudogene TRBV3-2) and TRBJ1-6; a weak D match, TRBD1 (6 bases). CDR1 is LGHDT and CDR2 is YNNKEL in the germline V gene (reference sequence). V gave up 5 bases and J gave up 5 bases, with 13 bases separating them. The CDR3 extends over 15 amino acids. The CDR3 region has the DNA TGTGCCAGCAGCACGGGGGGGCTTAATAATTCACCCCTCCACTTT. This codes for CASSTGGLNNSPLHF.

The chain has TRBV6-5 and TRBJ1-6; D gene unclear. From germline, CDR1 is MNHEY and CDR2 SVGAGI. Deletions cut 6 bases from V and 8 bases from J, with 8 bases between. The CDR3 runs 12 residues. The CDR3 reads CASRIWDSPLHF. The CDR3, as DNA: TGTGCCAGCAGAATATGGGATTCACCCCTCCACTTT.

The V gene is TRBV6-5, the J gene TRBJ2-6; 12 bases match TRBD2. This CDR3 region has 15 residues. The trim removed 2 bases at V and 8 bases at J, leaving 1 base unmatched. Per the germline V gene, CDR1 is MNHEY and CDR2 is SVGAGI. The chain's CDR3 is CASSYLAGGTNVLTF. The CDR3 DNA reads TGTGCCAGCAGTTACCTAGCGGGGGGGACCAACGTCCTGACTTTC.

The chain carries TRBV28 and TRBJ1-1; D perhaps matches TRBD1 (5 bases). Trimming left V 6 bases short and J 4 bases short, with 18 bases between. The CDR3 length is 15 residues. Germline loops: CDR1 MDHEN, CDR2 SYDVKM. CDR3 region: CASRLPRGTATEAFF. The CDR3 DNA is TGTGCCAGCAGACTACCCCGAGGGACGGCCACTGAAGCTTTCTTT.

The chain joins TRBV7-2 to TRBJ2-1; 7 positions match TRBD1. The length of the CDR3 is 17 residues. Germline V lookup: CDR1 SGHTA, CDR2 FQGNSA. V dropped 2 bases and J dropped 3; count of bases not matched to a gene: 10. CDR3: CASSLRLFRDSYNEQFF. The CDR3 DNA sequence: TGTGCCAGCAGCTTAAGGCTCTTCCGGGACAGCTACAATGAGCAGTTCTTC.

V and J are TRBV4-1 and TRBJ1-6; TRBD1 matches at 8 bases. The germline V gene encodes CDR1 MGHRA and CDR2 YSYEKL. The length of the CDR3 is 15 residues. The ends lost 6 bases at V and 6 bases at J; junction bases unmatched: 7. The CDR3 loop is CASRSETGGNSPLHF. The CDR3 DNA is TGCGCCAGCAGATCGGAAACAGGGGGTAATTCACCCCTCCACTTT.